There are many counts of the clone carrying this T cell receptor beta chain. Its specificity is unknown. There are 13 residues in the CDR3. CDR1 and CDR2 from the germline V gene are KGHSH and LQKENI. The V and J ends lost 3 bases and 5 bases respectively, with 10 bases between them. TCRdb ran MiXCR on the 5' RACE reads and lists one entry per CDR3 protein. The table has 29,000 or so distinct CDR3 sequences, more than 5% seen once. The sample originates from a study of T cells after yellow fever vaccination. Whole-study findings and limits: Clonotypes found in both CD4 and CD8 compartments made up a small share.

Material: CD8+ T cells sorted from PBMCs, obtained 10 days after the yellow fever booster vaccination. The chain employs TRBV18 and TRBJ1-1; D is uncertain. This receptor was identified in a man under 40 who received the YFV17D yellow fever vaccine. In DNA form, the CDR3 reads TGTGCCAGCTCACCTGAGGCAGAGACTGAAGCTTTCTTT. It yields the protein CASSPEAETEAFF. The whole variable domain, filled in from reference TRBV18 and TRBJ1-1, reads NAGVMQNPRHLVRRRGQEARLRCSPMKGHSHVYWYRQLPEEGLKFMVYLQKENIIDESGMPKERFSAEFPKEGPSILRIQQVVRGDSAAYFCASSPEAETEAFFGQGTRLTVV.